Below, 23 T cell receptor beta chains from the same sample are listed, as sequenced in a study of T-cell memory formation after mild COVID-19. From the 5' RACE reads, TCRdb called clonotypes with MiXCR, one entry per CDR3 protein. This table has 200,000 or so distinct CDR3 sequences, around 20% appearing once. The sample comprised PBMCs or a T cell subset sorted from them (not recorded which). The receptors originated from an adult woman who had mild COVID-19 (a few samples of this study predate the infection). Cell type and time point are not known.

This clonotype was detected a few times. CDR3 region: CSVDLRGAINEQFF. CDR3 DNA: TGCAGCGTTGATTTGAGGGGGGCCATCAATGAGCAGTTCTTC. The V gene is TRBV29-1, the J gene TRBJ2-1; D may be TRBD1 or TRBD2 (6 bases each). CDR1 is SQVTM and CDR2 is ANQGSEA in the germline V gene. Trimming pared 3 bases from V and 6 bases from J, leaving 15 bases between. CDR3 size: 14 residues.

The V call is TRBV30, the J call TRBJ1-1; D is unclear. Between the trimmed V and J ends, which lost 5 bases and 5 bases, there was a span of 15 bases. This CDR3 spans 13 amino acids. Germline CDR1 reads GTSNPN; CDR2 reads SVGIG (reference sequence). The CDR3 region has the DNA TGTGCCTGGCGCAGGACGGTCGTGACTGAAGCTTTCTTT. This encodes CAWRRTVVTEAFF.

The chain couples TRBV7-6 to TRBJ2-1; TRBD2 matches at 7 bases. Trimming cost V 5 bases and J 1 base; bases outside gene matches: 8. The CDR3 spans 16 residues. Germline CDR1 SGHVS, CDR2 FNYEAQ. CDR3 nucleotides: TGTGCCAGCAGCCCTCGAGCGGGGTTATCCTACAATGAGCAGTTCTTC. It is translated as CASSPRAGLSYNEQFF.

This rearrangement joins TRBV14 to TRBJ2-1; 7 nucleotides line up with TRBD1. The germline V gene encodes CDR1 SGHDN and CDR2 FVKESK. The CDR3 totals 16 residues. V lost 4 bases to trimming and J lost 3 bases; unmatched junction nucleotides: 9. The CDR3 loop is CASSLPRDRGYNEQFF. The CDR3 nucleotides are TGTGCCAGCAGCCTCCCTCGGGACAGAGGCTACAATGAGCAGTTCTTC. The whole variable domain, filled in from reference TRBV14 and TRBJ2-1, reads EAGVTQFPSHSVIEKGQTVTLRCDPISGHDNLYWYRRVMGKEIKFLLHFVKESKQDESGMPNNRFLAERTGGTYSTLKVQPAELEDSGVYFCASSLPRDRGYNEQFFGPGTRLTVL.

The chain couples TRBV24-1 to TRBJ1-3; unclear D gene. Germline assignment: CDR1 KGHDR and CDR2 SFDVKD. Trimming cost V 7 bases and J 7 bases, with 7 bases left between them. CDR3 length: 11 amino acids. The CDR3 reads CATSRGNTIYF. The CDR3 coding sequence is TGTGCCACCAGCAGAGGTAACACCATATATTTT.

Only a few counts were recorded for this clonotype. This chain joins TRBV11-2 and TRBJ1-1; no reliable D call. Germline-derived CDR1 and CDR2 are SGHAT and FQNNGV. V was cut by 1 base and J by 0 bases, with 6 bases left in between. The CDR3 covers 14 residues. The CDR3 nucleotides read TGTGCCAGCAGCTTAGTTACGGTGAACACTGAAGCTTTCTTT. Its translation is CASSLVTVNTEAFF.

This clonotype appeared a few times. The V call is TRBV5-1, the J call TRBJ1-4, with D hard to call. The CDR3 runs to 15 residues. In germline, CDR1 is SGHRS, CDR2 YFSETQ. V lost 0 bases, J lost 2 bases, and 8 bases lay in between. CDR3 coding DNA: TGCGCCAGCAGCTTGGTACCGGCCACTAATGAAAAACTGTTTTTT. Its protein is CASSLVPATNEKLFF.

This clonotype was observed a few times. V gene TRBV29-1 combines with J gene TRBJ1-5; TRBD1 might be the D (5 bases). The CDR3 consists of 12 residues. The germline CDR1 and CDR2 sequences are SQVTM and ANQGSEA. The V and J ends lost 4 bases and 3 bases respectively, with 7 bases between them. For the CDR3, the DNA is TGCAGCGTTGTGGGACTCAATCAGCCCCAGCATTTT. It translates to CSVVGLNQPQHF. Drawing the rest from reference TRBV29-1 and TRBJ1-5, the complete variable domain is SAVISQKPSRDICQRGTSLTIQCQVDSQVTMMFWYRQQPGQSLTLIATANQGSEATYESGFVIDKFPISRPNLTFSTLTVSNMSPEDSSIYLCSVVGLNQPQHFGDGTRLSIL.

The V gene is TRBV29-1, the J gene TRBJ1-3, with D unresolved. The germline gives CDR1 SQVTM, CDR2 ANQGSEA. The V end lost 1 base, the J end lost 0 bases, and 13 bases lay between the germline ends. The CDR3 has 16 residues. The CDR3 DNA is TGCAGCGTTGAAGGAGTAGACGGTTCCTCTGGAAACACCATATATTTT. Encoded protein: CSVEGVDGSSGNTIYF.

In its sample, this clonotype was seen many times. The chain has TRBV4-3 and TRBJ1-5; D gene ambiguous. The germline V gene encodes CDR1 LGHNA and CDR2 YSLEER. The CDR3 runs to 13 residues. The V gene lost 2 bases and the J gene lost 6 bases, with 8 bases spanning the gap. CDR3 in amino acids: CASSQMLGQPQHF. CDR3 sequence (DNA): TGCGCCAGCAGCCAAATGCTCGGTCAGCCCCAGCATTTT.

A few counts support this clonotype. The CDR3 DNA is TGTGCCAGCAGCTCCCCAACAAGCGGCTCCTACAATGAGCAGTTCTTC. It codes for CASSSPTSGSYNEQFF. V gene TRBV7-2 combines with J gene TRBJ2-1; tentatively, D is TRBD2 (5 bases). Germline assignment: CDR1 SGHTA and CDR2 FQGNSA. This CDR3 contains 16 residues. V lost 4 bases and J 0 bases, leaving 13 bases between the germline ends.

The chain is built from TRBV18 and TRBJ1-2; D is perhaps TRBD1 (6 bases). V gave up 0 bases and J gave up 5 bases, with 16 bases separating them. Germline CDR1 is KGHSH and CDR2 is LQKENI. The CDR3 loop spans 16 amino acids. CDR3 bases: TGTGCCAGCTCACCACCCCAACAGGGAAGGGGATATGGCTACACCTTC. Translating gives CASSPPQQGRGYGYTF.

This clonotype has ten or more counts. The J gene is TRBJ2-4, the V gene TRBV3-1; D might be TRBD1 (6 bases). V lost 1 base and J 7 bases, leaving 8 bases between the germline ends. The CDR3 extends over 13 amino acids. Germline V gene sequence: CDR1 LGHDT, CDR2 YNNKEL (reference sequence). CDR3: CASSQAGVNIQYF. The CDR3 DNA follows: TGTGCCAGCAGCCAAGCAGGGGTCAACATTCAGTACTTC.

V usage is TRBV28 and J usage is TRBJ2-3; 11 positions match TRBD2. V lost 6 bases and J lost 6; bases outside the gene matches: 11. Germline loops: CDR1 MDHEN, CDR2 SYDVKM. This CDR3 spans 16 amino acids. The DNA of the CDR3 is TGTGCCAGCAGAAGGGTTCTAGCGGGAGGTGGGGATACGCAGTATTTT. Translated: CASRRVLAGGGDTQYF.

This clonotype was found many times. The chain has TRBV19 and TRBJ1-2, with a possible D match to TRBD1 (6 bases). The V and J ends lost 6 bases and 1 base respectively, with 12 bases between them. Germline assignment: CDR1 LNHDA and CDR2 SQIVND (reference sequence). The CDR3 is made up of 14 amino acids. CDR3 in DNA: TGTGCCAGTAGGATGGACAGTGTTAACTATGGCTACACCTTC. Amino acids: CASRMDSVNYGYTF. The whole variable domain, remainder taken from reference TRBV19 and TRBJ1-2, is DGGITQSPKYLFRKEGQNVTLSCEQNLNHDAMYWYRQDPGQGLRLIYYSQIVNDFQKGDIAEGYSVSREKKESFPLTVTSAQKNPTAFYLCASRMDSVNYGYTFGSGTRLTVV.

CDR3 sequence reads: CASSGFPYGYTF. In DNA form, the CDR3 reads TGTGCCAGCAGTGGTTTCCCGTATGGCTACACCTTC. V gene TRBV6-2 or TRBV6-3 combines with J gene TRBJ1-2; D gene ambiguous. The germline V gene has CDR1 MNHEY and CDR2 SVGEGT. This CDR3 has 12 residues. V lost 5 bases, J lost 5 bases, and 9 bases lay in between.

In its sample, this clonotype was seen a few times. The chain employs TRBV6-2 or TRBV6-3 and TRBJ1-5; possibly TRBD1 for D (6 bases). V lost 6 bases and J 1 base, leaving 13 bases between the germline ends. Germline V gives CDR1 MNHEY, CDR2 SVGEGT. The CDR3 sequence is 15 residues long. The DNA of the CDR3 is TGTGCCAGCAGACTCGGACAGTACAGCAATCAGCCCCAGCATTTT. It is translated as CASRLGQYSNQPQHF.

V and J are TRBV4-1 and TRBJ2-2; 7 positions match TRBD1. Germline V gene sequence: CDR1 MGHRA, CDR2 YSYEKL. CDR3 length: 15 amino acids. Germline trimming cut 1 base from V and 4 bases from J; bases unmatched to any gene: 3. The CDR3 bases are TGCGCCAGCAGCCAAGCAGGGGGTGGCACCGGGGAGCTGTTTTTT. This gives the protein CASSQAGGGTGELFF.

This clonotype was found once. The chain uses TRBV6-6 and TRBJ2-3; 10 nucleotides match TRBD2. CDR1 is MNHNY, CDR2 SVGAGI, per germline (reference sequence). CDR3 length: 17 residues. The J segment lost 2 bases and the V segment lost 6 bases, leaving 11 bases of the junction unmatched. The CDR3 is CASRKPSGRDFTDTQYF. The CDR3, as DNA: TGTGCCAGCAGAAAACCTAGCGGGAGAGATTTCACAGATACGCAGTATTTT.

The chain uses TRBV20-1 and TRBJ1-2; TRBD1 aligns across 9 bases. After removal of 1 base from V and 6 bases from J, the junction contained 6 bases not matched to a gene. Germline CDR1 and CDR2: DFQATT and SNEGSKA (reference sequence). The CDR3 runs 14 residues. CDR3 in DNA: TGCAGTGCTAGAGCCCGGGACAGGGTGGATGGCTACACCTTC. Translated, it gives CSARARDRVDGYTF.

This clonotype was counted a few times. The chain is built from TRBV20-1 and TRBJ2-7; the match to TRBD1 covers 9 bases. Losses at the gene ends were 0 bases for V and 2 bases for J; bases not matched to a gene: 2. Germline values: CDR1 DFQATT, CDR2 SNEGSKA (reference sequence). The CDR3 runs to 14 residues. CDR3 sequence (DNA): TGCAGTGCTAGAGAGGGACAGGGTCCCTACGAGCAGTACTTC. It translates to CSAREGQGPYEQYF.

This clonotype was counted ten times or more. The rearrangement uses TRBV12-3 or TRBV12-4 and TRBJ1-1; 11 nucleotides match TRBD1. Trimming cost V 4 bases and J 4 bases; bases outside gene matches: 5. CDR3 length equals 15 residues. The DNA of the CDR3 is TGTGCCAGCAGTTACACCGGGACAGGGGGCACTGAAGCTTTCTTT. Translating gives CASSYTGTGGTEAFF.

This clonotype was seen a handful of times. The rearrangement uses TRBV3-1 and TRBJ2-1; no definite D call. Germline loops: CDR1 LGHDT, CDR2 YNNKEL (reference sequence). CDR3 length equals 13 residues. The V gene lost 1 base and the J gene lost 6 bases, with 7 bases spanning the gap. The CDR3 loop is CASSQGQINEQFF. CDR3 DNA sequence: TGTGCCAGCAGCCAAGGGCAGATCAATGAGCAGTTCTTC.